This T cell receptor (beta chain) was documented in a study of blood T cell repertoires in COVID-19. Study in general: Spain, Italy and the United States supplied samples that represented acute and convalescent COVID-19. T cells, B-cell-depleted T cells, or PBMCs provided the cDNA or gDNA that served as material.

Allocation to cohorts depended on clinical history reported by the participants. How the authors handled the data: Quantification of nucleated cells was approximated via reference gene primer amplification. Libraries were prepared by immunoSEQ multiplex PCR; TCRdb keeps only in-frame clonotypes and omits some of them. Clone size and the V and J calls come from that table; the DNA yielded D and trimming. The sample yields about 220,000 clones, roughly 89% seen once. The TCR sequence derives from a woman aged 40 to 55 with acute COVID-19. The sequencing sample was made of PBMCs or T cells enriched from blood (not recorded which).

The CDR3 region has the DNA TGTGCCAGCAGCCCCAGCGGCAGCTCCTATGGCTACACCTTC. It is translated as CASSPSGSSYGYTF. V gene TRBV7-2 combines with J gene TRBJ1-2; D remains unclear. From germline, CDR1 is SGHTA and CDR2 FQGNSA. Trimming stripped 5 bases from V and 4 bases from J, with 14 bases between. This CDR3 has 14 amino acids.